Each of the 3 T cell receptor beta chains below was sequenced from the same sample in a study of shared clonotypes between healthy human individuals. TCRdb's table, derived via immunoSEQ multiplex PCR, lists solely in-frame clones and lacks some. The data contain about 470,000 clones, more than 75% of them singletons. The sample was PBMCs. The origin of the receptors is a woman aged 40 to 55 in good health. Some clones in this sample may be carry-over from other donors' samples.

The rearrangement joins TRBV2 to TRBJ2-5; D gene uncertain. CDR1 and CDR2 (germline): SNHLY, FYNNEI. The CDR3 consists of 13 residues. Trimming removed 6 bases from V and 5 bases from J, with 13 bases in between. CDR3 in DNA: TGTGCCAGCAGCCCTCGGACCCGGGAGACCCAGTACTTC. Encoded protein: CASSPRTRETQYF.

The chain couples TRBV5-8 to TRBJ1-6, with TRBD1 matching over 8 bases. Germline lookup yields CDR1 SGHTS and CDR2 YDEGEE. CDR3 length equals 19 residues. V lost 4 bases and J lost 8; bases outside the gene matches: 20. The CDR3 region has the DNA TGTGCCAGCAGCCTGGGGCGGGGAATTCGGACAGGGTCCTATTCACCCCTCCACTTT. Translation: CASSLGRGIRTGSYSPLHF.

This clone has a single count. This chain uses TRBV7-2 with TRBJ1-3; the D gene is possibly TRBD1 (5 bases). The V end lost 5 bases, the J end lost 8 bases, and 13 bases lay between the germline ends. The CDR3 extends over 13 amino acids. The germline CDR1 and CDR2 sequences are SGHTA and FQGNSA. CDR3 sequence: CASSPNQGDTIYF. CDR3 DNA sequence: TGTGCCAGCAGCCCTAACCAGGGAGACACCATATATTTT. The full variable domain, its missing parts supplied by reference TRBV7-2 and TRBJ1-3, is GAGVSQSPSNKVTEKGKDVELRCDPISGHTALYWYRQSLGQGLEFLIYFQGNSAPDKSGLPSDRFSAERTGGSVSTLTIQRTQQEDSAVYLCASSPNQGDTIYFGEGSWLTVV.